This T cell receptor (beta chain) originates from a study of CD8 T cells in ankylosing spondylitis. About this clonotype: Its antigen is as yet unknown.

MiXCR was run by TCRdb on the 5' RACE reads, yielding one entry per CDR3 protein. The sample gives about 150,000 distinct CDR3 sequences, roughly 30% of which show up once; 6% is in the top ten. Study findings and constraints: Relatively rare in peripheral blood, disease-linked clones were also CD8+. Certain motif variants had earlier appeared in reactive arthritis synovial fluid and blood. Roughly eight highly homologous variants made up a TCR beta motif that seemed to typify ankylosing spondylitis blood. Reports say disease-linked clones showed up significantly more in matched ankylosing spondylitis synovial fluid.

Specimen: synovial fluid, either unsorted or a sorted T cell fraction (not recorded which). This receptor was identified in a male donor with ankylosing spondylitis.

The CDR3 sequence: CASGPKLAGLYEQFF. The CDR3, as DNA: TGTGCCAGCGGCCCTAAACTAGCGGGACTCTACGAGCAGTTCTTC. The chain couples TRBV12-3 or TRBV12-4 to TRBJ2-1, with 10 nucleotides matching TRBD2. Trimming removed 8 bases from V and 10 bases from J; junction bases left unmatched: 14. This CDR3 contains 15 residues.